Below, 14 T cell receptor beta chains from the same sample are listed, as sequenced in a study of shared clonotypes between healthy human individuals. Using immunoSEQ multiplex PCR, the repertoire was profiled, and TCRdb retains in-frame clones only, with some absent. The data show more than 2,000,000 clones, approximately 90% seen once. Sequenced material: naive CD4+ T cells sorted from blood. Subset denoted: CD45RA+ positively selected. All receptors come from a man between 18 and 35 years old in good health.

In this sample, this clone turned up once. V usage is TRBV19 and J usage is TRBJ2-7, with unresolved D. Germline V gene sequence: CDR1 LNHDA, CDR2 SQIVND (reference sequence). V was trimmed by 6 bases and J by 2 bases, leaving 11 bases between them. CDR3 length equals 13 residues. CDR3 in DNA: TGTGCCAGTAGAGCCATCGATGCCTACGAGCAGTACTTC. Translating it yields CASRAIDAYEQYF.

The V gene is TRBV10-3, the J gene TRBJ2-3; 11 bases agree with TRBD2. Germline V gives CDR1 ENHRY, CDR2 SYGVKD. J was trimmed by 3 bases and V by 6 bases; bases with no gene match: 5. There are 15 residues in the CDR3. The CDR3 spells CAIRPTSGKTDTQYF. The DNA of the CDR3 is TGTGCCATCAGGCCGACTAGCGGGAAGACAGATACGCAGTATTTT.

The genes are TRBV9 and TRBJ2-5; a possible D gene is TRBD1 (6 bases). V was trimmed by 4 bases and J by 5 bases, leaving 15 bases between them. Germline V gene sequence: CDR1 SGDLS, CDR2 YYNGEE. The CDR3 sequence is 14 residues long. The CDR3 is CASSRLGAAETQYF. CDR3 DNA sequence: TGTGCCAGCAGCCGCCTGGGGGCAGCGGAGACCCAGTACTTC.

The DNA of the CDR3 is TGCGCCAGCAGCCAAGAAGGTAGCGGGGTGGCCCAGTACTTC. This encodes CASSQEGSGVAQYF. The J gene is TRBJ2-5, the V gene TRBV4-3, with 8 bases aligning to TRBD2. Germline lookup yields CDR1 LGHNA and CDR2 YSLEER. Unmatched junction bases numbered 6, after V lost 0 bases and J lost 9 bases. The CDR3 loop spans 14 amino acids.

This clone was picked up a small number of times. The chain carries TRBV7-6 and TRBJ1-5, with D tentatively TRBD1 (5 bases). The CDR3 extends over 14 amino acids. Germline V gene sequence: CDR1 SGHVS, CDR2 FNYEAQ. Between the trimmed V and J ends, which lost 2 bases and 5 bases, there was a span of 10 bases. The DNA for the CDR3 is TGTGCCAGCAGCTTATTAACAGGCGATCAGCCCCAGCATTTT. Its translation: CASSLLTGDQPQHF.

J is TRBJ2-1 and V is TRBV10-3; tentative D call: TRBD2 (7 bases). Germline V gene data show CDR1 as ENHRY and CDR2 as SYGVKD. V lost 3 bases and J 5 bases, leaving 11 bases between the germline ends. The CDR3 sequence is 14 residues long. CDR3 protein: CAISEGGGDNEQFF. The CDR3 coding sequence is TGTGCCATCAGTGAAGGGGGAGGGGACAATGAGCAGTTCTTC.

The V call is TRBV29-1, the J call TRBJ2-2; D ambiguous. This CDR3 comprises 15 residues. CDR1 and CDR2 (germline): SQVTM, ANQGSEA. Between the trimmed V and J ends, which lost 6 bases and 0 bases, there was a span of 14 bases. The CDR3 nucleotides are TGCAGCGTGTCGAGCATTTCGACGAACACCGGGGAGCTGTTTTTT. Translating it yields CSVSSISTNTGELFF.

About this clone itself: This same CDR3 is encoded by further DNA sequences in the sample. The chain combines TRBV5-1 with TRBJ1-5; 7 bases agree with TRBD1. The CDR3 runs to 16 residues. Germline V gene lookup returns CDR1 SGHRS and CDR2 YFSETQ. The ends lost 0 bases at V and 0 bases at J; junction bases unmatched: 3. The CDR3 DNA reads TGCGCCAGCAGCTTGGGAACAGGGGATAGCAATCAGCCCCAGCATTTT. This gives the protein CASSLGTGDSNQPQHF.

Points on this clone: The sample holds other DNA sequences that translate to the same CDR3. This chain links TRBV6-1 with TRBJ1-5; 10 bases match TRBD1. V lost 7 bases and J lost 2; bases outside the gene matches: 2. This CDR3 is built from 14 residues. Germline CDR1 and CDR2: MNHNS and SASEGT. The CDR3 DNA is TGTGCCAGCAATGGACAGGGGGGCAATCAGCCCCAGCATTTT. Protein sequence: CASNGQGGNQPQHF.

V and J are TRBV27 and TRBJ2-3; the match to TRBD1 covers 7 bases. This CDR3 contains 17 residues. Trimming at V came to 6 bases and at J to 2 bases, leaving 14 bases not matched to a gene. CDR1 and CDR2 (germline): MNHEY, SMNVEV (reference sequence). CDR3: CASRYHTDRSYTDTQYF. In DNA, the CDR3 is TGTGCCAGCAGGTACCACACGGACAGGAGTTACACAGATACGCAGTATTTT.

This chain connects TRBV13 to TRBJ2-2; 7 bases agree with TRBD2. Germline assignment: CDR1 PRHDT and CDR2 FYEKMQ (reference sequence). The V and J ends lost 3 bases and 2 bases, in that order; junction bases with no gene match: 6. The CDR3 has 16 amino acids. The CDR3 DNA reads TGTGCCAGCAGCTTGGGAGGGAGTGCTAACACCGGGGAGCTGTTTTTT. It is translated as CASSLGGSANTGELFF.

V is TRBV5-1 and J is TRBJ2-7, with TRBD2 matching 9 bases. The CDR3 is 13 residues long. Germline loops: CDR1 SGHRS, CDR2 YFSETQ. The V segment lost 3 bases and the J segment 11 bases; nucleotides outside the gene matches: 9. CDR3 amino acids: CASSSGLAQQKYF. In DNA, the CDR3 is TGCGCCAGCAGCTCGGGACTAGCCCAGCAGAAGTACTTC.

The rearrangement uses TRBV5-1 and TRBJ2-1, with D perhaps TRBD1 or TRBD2 (6 bases each). Germline loops: CDR1 SGHRS, CDR2 YFSETQ. This CDR3 region has 16 residues. With 0 bases removed from V and 4 bases from J, the gap between germline ends came to 14 bases. Here the CDR3 reads CASSLERGALYNEQFF. The CDR3 DNA reads TGCGCCAGCAGCTTGGAGAGGGGGGCCCTGTACAATGAGCAGTTCTTC.

V usage is TRBV10-2 and J usage is TRBJ2-3; perhaps TRBD2 as D (5 bases). V was pared by 4 bases and J by 5 bases, with 28 bases between. This CDR3 region has 19 residues. Germline CDR1 reads WSHSY; CDR2 reads SAAADI. The CDR3 nucleotides are TGCGCCAGCAGTGGGCCCCCCGATTCTAGAATAACTAGAAGAGATACGCAGTATTTT. This codes for CASSGPPDSRITRRDTQYF.